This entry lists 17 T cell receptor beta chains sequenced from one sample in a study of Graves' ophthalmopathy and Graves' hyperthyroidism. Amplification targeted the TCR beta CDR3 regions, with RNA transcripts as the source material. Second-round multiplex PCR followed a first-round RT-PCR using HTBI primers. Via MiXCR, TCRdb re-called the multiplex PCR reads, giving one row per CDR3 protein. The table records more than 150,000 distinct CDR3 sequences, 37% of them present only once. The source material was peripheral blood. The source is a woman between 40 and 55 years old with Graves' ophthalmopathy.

DNA for the CDR3: TGTGCCAGCAGTACAAATACAGGGGCCGAGCAGTACTTC. Protein: CASSTNTGAEQYF. The chain joins TRBV6-1 to TRBJ2-7, with 7 bases lining up with TRBD1. Germline loops: CDR1 MNHNS, CDR2 SASEGT. The CDR3 runs 13 residues. Trimming took 5 bases from V and 6 from J; bases not matched to a gene: 7.

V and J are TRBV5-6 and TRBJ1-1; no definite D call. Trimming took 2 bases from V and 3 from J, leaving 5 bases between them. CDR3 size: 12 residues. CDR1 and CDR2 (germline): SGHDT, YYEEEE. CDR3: CASSLAYTEAFF. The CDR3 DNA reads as TGTGCCAGCAGCTTAGCTTACACTGAAGCTTTCTTT.

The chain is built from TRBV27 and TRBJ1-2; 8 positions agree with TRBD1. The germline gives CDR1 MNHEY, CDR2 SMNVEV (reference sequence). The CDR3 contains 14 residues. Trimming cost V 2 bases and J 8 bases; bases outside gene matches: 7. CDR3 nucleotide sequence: TGTGCCAGCAGTTTACAGGGGGCAGCGGAGGGCTACACCTTC. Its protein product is CASSLQGAAEGYTF.

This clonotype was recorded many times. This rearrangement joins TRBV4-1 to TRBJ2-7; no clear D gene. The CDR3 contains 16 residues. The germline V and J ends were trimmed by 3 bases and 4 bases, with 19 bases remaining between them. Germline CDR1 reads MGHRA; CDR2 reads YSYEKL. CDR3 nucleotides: TGCGCCAGCAGCCACTCCGCGGACCTGCAGCAGTACGAGCAGTACTTC. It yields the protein CASSHSADLQQYEQYF.

CDR3 DNA: TGTGCCACCAGTGATACAGATCGAAGCTACACCTTC. It is translated as CATSDTDRSYTF. The V gene is TRBV24-1, the J gene TRBJ1-2; D uncertain. This CDR3 is built from 12 residues. Per germline, CDR1 KGHDR and CDR2 SFDVKD. Trimming took 3 bases from V and 9 from J, leaving 10 bases between them.

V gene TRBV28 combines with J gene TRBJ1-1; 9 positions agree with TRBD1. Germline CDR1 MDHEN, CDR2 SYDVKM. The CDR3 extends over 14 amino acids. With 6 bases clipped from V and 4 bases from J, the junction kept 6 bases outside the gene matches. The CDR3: CASRTGGVSTEAFF. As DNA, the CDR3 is TGTGCCAGCAGGACAGGGGGTGTATCCACTGAAGCTTTCTTT.

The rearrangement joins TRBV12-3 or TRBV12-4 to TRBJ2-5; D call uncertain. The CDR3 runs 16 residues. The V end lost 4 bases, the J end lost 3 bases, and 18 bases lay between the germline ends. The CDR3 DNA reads TGTGCCAGCAGTTCGTCCCTTGGTGGCGGTAAAGAGACCCAGTACTTC. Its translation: CASSSSLGGGKETQYF.

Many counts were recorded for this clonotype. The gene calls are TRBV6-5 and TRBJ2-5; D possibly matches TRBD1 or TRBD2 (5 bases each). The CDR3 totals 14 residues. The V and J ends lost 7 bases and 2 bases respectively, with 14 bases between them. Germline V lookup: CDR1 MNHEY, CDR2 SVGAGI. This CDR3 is CASTMGRAQETQYF. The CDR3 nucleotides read TGTGCCAGCACCATGGGGCGGGCACAAGAGACCCAGTACTTC.

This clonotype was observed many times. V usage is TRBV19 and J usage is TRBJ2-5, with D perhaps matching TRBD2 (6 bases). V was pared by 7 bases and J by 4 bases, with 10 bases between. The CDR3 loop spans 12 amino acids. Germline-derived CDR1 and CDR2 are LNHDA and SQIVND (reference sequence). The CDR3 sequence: CASNSRGETQYF. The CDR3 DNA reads TGTGCCAGTAATTCGCGGGGAGAGACCCAGTACTTC.

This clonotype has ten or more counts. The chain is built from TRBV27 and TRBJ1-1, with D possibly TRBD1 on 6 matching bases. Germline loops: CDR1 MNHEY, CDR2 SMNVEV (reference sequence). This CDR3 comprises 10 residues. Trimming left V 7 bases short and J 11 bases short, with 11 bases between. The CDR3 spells CASIQGRAFF. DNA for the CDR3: TGTGCCAGCATACAGGGTAGGGCTTTCTTT.

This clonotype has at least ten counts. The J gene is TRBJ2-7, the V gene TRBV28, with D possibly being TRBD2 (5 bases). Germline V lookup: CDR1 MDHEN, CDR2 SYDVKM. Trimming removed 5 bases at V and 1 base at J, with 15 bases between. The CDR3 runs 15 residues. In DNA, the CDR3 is TGTGCCAGCAGTCTTAGCGCACCCAGGTCCTACGAGCAGTACTTC. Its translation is CASSLSAPRSYEQYF.

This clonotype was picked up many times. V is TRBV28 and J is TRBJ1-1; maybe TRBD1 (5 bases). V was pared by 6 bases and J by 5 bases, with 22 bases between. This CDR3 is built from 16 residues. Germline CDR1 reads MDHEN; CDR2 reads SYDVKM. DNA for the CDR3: TGTGCCAGCAGCCGAGACGTCCCGGGGGTAGGGACTGAAGCTTTCTTT. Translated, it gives CASSRDVPGVGTEAFF.

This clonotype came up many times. CDR3 loop: CAWSVGTLYEQYF. In nucleotides, the CDR3 is TGTGCCTGGAGTGTAGGGACCCTTTACGAGCAGTACTTC. This rearrangement joins TRBV30 to TRBJ2-7; either TRBD1 or TRBD2 may fit D (5 bases each). Germline V gives CDR1 GTSNPN, CDR2 SVGIG (reference sequence). V was clipped by 0 bases and J by 4 bases, with 10 bases between them. The CDR3 has 13 residues.

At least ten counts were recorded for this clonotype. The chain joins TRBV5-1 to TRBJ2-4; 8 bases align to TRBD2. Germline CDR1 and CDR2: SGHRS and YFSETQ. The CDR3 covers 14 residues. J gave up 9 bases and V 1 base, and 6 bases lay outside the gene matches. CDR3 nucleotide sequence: TGCGCCAGCAGCTTGACCGGACTAGCTGCCATTCAGTACTTC. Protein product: CASSLTGLAAIQYF.

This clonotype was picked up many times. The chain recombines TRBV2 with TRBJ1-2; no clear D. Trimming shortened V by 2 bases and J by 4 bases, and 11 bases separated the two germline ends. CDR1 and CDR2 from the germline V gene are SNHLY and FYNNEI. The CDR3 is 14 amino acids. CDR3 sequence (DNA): TGTGCCAGCAGTGAACGGTTGACGGGCTATGGCTACACCTTC. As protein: CASSERLTGYGYTF.

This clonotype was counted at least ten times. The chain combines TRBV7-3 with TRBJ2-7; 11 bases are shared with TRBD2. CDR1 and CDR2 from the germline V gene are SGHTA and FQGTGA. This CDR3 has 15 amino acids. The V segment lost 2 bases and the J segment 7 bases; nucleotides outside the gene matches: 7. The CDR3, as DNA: TGTGCCAGCAGCTTATACGCTAGCGGGAGGACAGAGCAGTACTTC. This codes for CASSLYASGRTEQYF.

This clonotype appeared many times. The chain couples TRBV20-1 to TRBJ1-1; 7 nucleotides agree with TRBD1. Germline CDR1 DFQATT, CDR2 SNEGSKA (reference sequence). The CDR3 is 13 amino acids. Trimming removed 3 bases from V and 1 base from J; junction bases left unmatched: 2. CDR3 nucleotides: TGCAGTGCTAGCGGGACAGCGAACACTGAAGCTTTCTTT. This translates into CSASGTANTEAFF.